The 15 T cell receptor beta chains presented below share a single source sample, sequenced in a study of immune characterization of retroperitoneal liposarcoma. MiXCR was run by TCRdb on the PCR reads, yielding one entry per CDR3 protein. This sample has some 6,600 distinct CDR3 sequences, with about 31% found just once. The specimen sequenced was tumor tissue. The origin of the receptors is a female donor with retroperitoneal liposarcoma.

The chain uses TRBV6-6 and TRBJ1-5; D gene ambiguous. CDR1 and CDR2 from the germline V gene are MNHNY and SVGAGI (reference sequence). V was clipped by 2 bases and J by 3 bases, with 5 bases between them. The CDR3 spans 13 residues. The CDR3 region is CASSYRDNQPQHF. In DNA, the CDR3 is TGTGCCAGCAGTTACCGGGACAATCAGCCCCAGCATTTT.

By share, this clonotype counts as medium-sized (0.01 to 0.1%). The rearrangement links TRBV6-1 to TRBJ2-7, with 11 positions matching TRBD2. This CDR3 has 15 residues. The V and J ends lost 5 bases and 2 bases, in that order; junction bases with no gene match: 5. CDR1 is MNHNS, CDR2 SASEGT, per germline. The CDR3 DNA is TGTGCCAGCAGTTCTAGCGGGGGGATTACCTACGAGCAGTACTTC. Its protein is CASSSSGGITYEQYF.

The J gene is TRBJ2-3, the V gene TRBV24-1, with D hard to call. The closer fit of TRBJ2-5 to the DNA end suggests the J call may be wrong. Per germline, CDR1 KGHDR and CDR2 SFDVKD. This CDR3 comprises 12 residues. CDR3: CATSDFEETQYF. CDR3 bases: TGTGCCACCAGTGACTTTGAAGAGACCCAGTACTTC.

There are a few counts of this clonotype. The chain combines TRBV6-1 with TRBJ1-1, with a weak D call TRBD1 (5 bases). Per germline, CDR1 MNHNS and CDR2 SASEGT. Trimming cost V 5 bases and J 1 base, with 11 bases left between them. CDR3 length: 14 residues. This CDR3 reads CASSSLGGNTEAFF. CDR3 nucleotides: TGTGCCAGCAGTTCCTTGGGGGGGAACACTGAAGCTTTCTTT.

This clonotype was observed many times. The chain uses TRBV6-1 and TRBJ2-5, with a possible D match to TRBD2 (7 bases). Matching the DNA end better, TRBJ2-7 makes the J call doubtful. The CDR3 covers 14 residues. The germline V gene has CDR1 MNHNS and CDR2 SASEGT. CDR3 DNA: TGTGCCAGCAGTCTCGGGGGCGGGGGACACGAGCAGTACTTC. It yields the protein CASSLGGGGHEQYF.

In its sample, this clonotype ranks as medium-sized. The rearrangement uses TRBV27 and TRBJ2-3; D call uncertain. The V gene lost 6 bases and the J gene lost 3 bases, with 19 bases spanning the gap. The CDR3 spans 16 residues. The germline gives CDR1 MNHEY, CDR2 SMNVEV (reference sequence). CDR3 sequence: CASSLRTDLGTDTQYF. The CDR3 DNA reads as TGTGCCAGCAGCCTTCGGACCGACTTAGGGACAGATACGCAGTATTTT.

The chain links TRBV6-1 to TRBJ2-7; 9 nucleotides line up with TRBD1. With V trimmed by 6 bases and J by 0 bases, 6 bases remained unmatched. The CDR3 is 15 residues long. Germline V gives CDR1 MNHNS, CDR2 SASEGT. Here the CDR3 reads CASRDGQGLSYEQYF. The CDR3, as DNA: TGTGCCAGCAGAGACGGACAGGGGCTCTCCTACGAGCAGTACTTC.

The chain carries TRBV4-2 and TRBJ2-3; D is perhaps TRBD1 (5 bases). Trimming took off 0 bases at V and 4 bases at J, with 23 bases between the two ends. The CDR3 has 19 residues. CDR1 and CDR2 (germline): LGHNA, YNFKEQ. CDR3 in amino acids: CASSQDETVRGVAADTQYF. The CDR3 DNA sequence: TGTGCCAGCAGCCAAGATGAGACGGTTAGGGGCGTGGCGGCAGATACGCAGTATTTT.

In this sample, this clonotype is medium-sized. This rearrangement joins TRBV6-1 to TRBJ2-2; D might be TRBD1 (6 bases). The CDR3 spans 14 residues. The V and J ends lost 8 bases and 2 bases respectively, with 12 bases between them. Germline lookup yields CDR1 MNHNS and CDR2 SASEGT. Here the CDR3 reads CASWGRSNTGELFF. The CDR3 bases are TGTGCCAGCTGGGGGCGGAGTAACACCGGGGAGCTGTTTTTT.

The chain is built from TRBV14 and TRBJ1-4, with TRBD1 matching 7 bases. V lost 3 bases, J lost 4 bases, and 8 bases stayed unmatched. Germline CDR1 SGHDN, CDR2 FVKESK. This CDR3 is built from 16 residues. CDR3 nucleotide sequence: TGTGCCAGCAGCCACGATATACAGGGGAGTAATGAAAAACTGTTTTTT. It yields the protein CASSHDIQGSNEKLFF. Full variable domain (missing parts from reference TRBV14 and TRBJ1-4): EAGVTQFPSHSVIEKGQTVTLRCDPISGHDNLYWYRRVMGKEIKFLLHFVKESKQDESGMPNNRFLAERTGGTYSTLKVQPAELEDSGVYFCASSHDIQGSNEKLFFGSGTQLSVL.

In the case of this clonotype: A much more abundant neighbour one base away suggests this may be a read error. The V gene is TRBV7-6, the J gene TRBJ2-1; D possibly corresponds to TRBD1 (7 bases). Trimming took 5 bases from V and 13 from J, leaving 21 bases between them. The germline V gene has CDR1 SGHVS and CDR2 FNYEAQ. There are 14 residues in the CDR3. The DNA for the CDR3 is TGTGCCAGCAGCATCACAGGGGCCCGGGAGACCCAGTTCTTC. It is translated as CASSITGARETQFF.

The chain couples TRBV3-1 to TRBJ2-1; D remains ambiguous. The better agreement between TRBJ2-7 and the DNA end casts doubt on the J call. This CDR3 has 14 amino acids. Germline values: CDR1 LGHDT, CDR2 YNNKEL (reference sequence). Here the CDR3 DNA reads TGTGCCAGCAGCCAGACGGCGAGCAGCAACGAGCAGTACTTC. This gives the protein CASSQTASSNEQYF.

This clonotype is medium-sized (0.01 to 0.1%) by share. The CDR3 protein is CASSYRTGSFINTQYF. Written as DNA, the CDR3 is TGTGCCAGCAGTTACCGTACAGGGTCCTTTATAAATACGCAGTATTTT. The rearrangement joins TRBV6-6 to TRBJ2-3, with D perhaps TRBD1 (6 bases). This CDR3 is 16 amino acids long. Deletions cut 2 bases from V and 7 bases from J, with 19 bases between. Germline CDR1 and CDR2: MNHNY and SVGAGI (reference sequence).

This chain links TRBV6-8 with TRBJ2-2, with D tentatively TRBD2 (5 bases). The length of the CDR3 is 15 residues. Germline loops: CDR1 MNHGY, CDR2 SAAAGT. V was cut by 2 bases and J by 4 bases, with 11 bases left in between. The CDR3 coding sequence is TGTGCCAGCAGTTACCGATGGACTGGCACCGGGGAGCTGTTTTTT. It codes for CASSYRWTGTGELFF.

The chain employs TRBV11-3 and TRBJ2-4; 10 bases line up with TRBD2. TRBJ2-5 matches the DNA end more closely, so the J call is doubtful. The CDR3 has 16 amino acids. Germline-derived CDR1 and CDR2 are SGHNT and YENEEA. The CDR3 loop reads CASSFRLAGESETQYF. The DNA for the CDR3 is TGTGCCAGCAGCTTTAGGCTAGCGGGAGAGTCAGAGACCCAGTACTTC.